What follows describes a single T cell receptor beta chain. The antigen is undetermined. The data stem from a study of T cell responses to AZD1222 COVID-19 vaccine. Only in-frame clones appear in the TCRdb table, and some are missing; sequencing was by immunoSEQ multiplex PCR. The sample holds some 180,000 clones; approximately 90% are singletons and the top ten take 1.5% to 2%. CDR1 is SGHRS and CDR2 is YFSETQ in the germline V gene. There are 17 residues in the CDR3. V trimming: 3 bases; J trimming: 4 bases; junction bases outside the gene matches: 10. Study-level results: Spike-specific TCR repertoires showed rising breadth and depth after two AZD1222 doses. Only 5 or 6 people who got AZD1222 tested seropositive at baseline. White British ancestry dominated among donors, who included more females, and clonal diversity was possibly underestimated. Repertoire sampling was restricted to post-peak T cell response timepoints.

The receptor was derived from an adult who received the AZD1222 COVID-19 vaccine. The input for sequencing was peripheral blood, taken 28 days after the second AZD1222 dose. The chain has TRBV5-1 and TRBJ1-4; TRBD1 matches 9 bases. The chain's CDR3 is CASSSLPQGASNEKLFF. Here the CDR3 DNA reads TGCGCCAGCAGCTCTCTCCCACAGGGGGCTAGTAATGAAAAACTGTTTTTT.